This is a list of T cell receptor beta chains from one sample in a study of T cell changes during pregnancy in multiple sclerosis. Profiling relied on immunoSEQ multiplex PCR, and the TCRdb table lists in-frame clones only, not all of them. The sample holds 60,000 to 70,000 clones; roughly nine tenths are singletons and the top ten take 2.2%. Sequencing was performed on peripheral blood, taken in the third trimester of pregnancy. The receptor set was obtained from a female donor in good health, enrolled as a control in a pregnancy study. CDR3s include the opening cysteine and the closing phenylalanine or tryptophan. The order of the fields is J gene, V gene, D gene, CDR3 length, CDR3 protein, CDR3 DNA. D genes are given only for firm matches.

>TRBJ2-7|TRBV6-1|TRBD1|15
CASRADRAMTYEQYF
TGTGCCAGCAGGGCCGACAGGGCGATGACCTACGAGCAGTACTTC
>TRBJ2-7|TRBV29-1|TRBD1|12
CSVGDRAYEQYF
TGCAGCGTTGGGGACAGGGCCTACGAGCAGTACTTC
>TRBJ2-1|TRBV7-2|TRBD2|13
CASSLTGGYEQFF
TGTGCCAGCAGCTTGACGGGGGGGTATGAGCAGTTCTTC
>TRBJ1-1|TRBV2|-|12
CASTAGPTETFF
TGTGCCAGCACCGCGGGACCGACTGAGACTTTCTTT
>TRBJ2-1|TRBV5-4|-|14
CASSPGFGYNEQFF
TGTGCCAGCAGCCCGGGGTTCGGTTACAATGAGCAGTTCTTC
>TRBJ2-7|TRBV6-1|-|11
CAGEQGYEQYF
TGTGCCGGTGAACAGGGATACGAGCAGTACTTC
>TRBJ1-1|TRBV7-8|-|14
CASSLDDDGIEAFF
TGTGCCAGCAGCTTAGACGATGACGGGATTGAAGCTTTCTTT
>TRBJ2-1|TRBV27|TRBD2|17
CASSPRTSGGAGNEQFF
TGTGCCAGCAGCCCGCGGACTAGCGGGGGGGCAGGAAATGAGCAGTTCTTC
>TRBJ2-5|TRBV4-1|TRBD2|15
CASRSVAGVQETQYF
TGCGCCAGCAGGTCGGTAGCGGGAGTCCAAGAGACCCAGTACTTC
>TRBJ2-7|TRBV27|-|13
CASNGLGPYEQYF
TGTGCCAGCAACGGCCTTGGGCCCTACGAGCAGTACTTC